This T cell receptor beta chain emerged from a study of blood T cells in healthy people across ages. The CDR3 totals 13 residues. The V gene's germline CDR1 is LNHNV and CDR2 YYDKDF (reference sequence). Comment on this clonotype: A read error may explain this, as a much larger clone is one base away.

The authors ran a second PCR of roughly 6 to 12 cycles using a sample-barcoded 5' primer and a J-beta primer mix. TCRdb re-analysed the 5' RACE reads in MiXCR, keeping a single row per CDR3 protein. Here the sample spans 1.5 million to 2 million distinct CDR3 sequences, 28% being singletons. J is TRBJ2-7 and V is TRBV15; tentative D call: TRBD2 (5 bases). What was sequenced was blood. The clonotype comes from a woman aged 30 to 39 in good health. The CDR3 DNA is TGTGTCACCAGCAGCGGACGGGCCTACGAGCAGTACTTC. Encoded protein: CVTSSGRAYEQYF.